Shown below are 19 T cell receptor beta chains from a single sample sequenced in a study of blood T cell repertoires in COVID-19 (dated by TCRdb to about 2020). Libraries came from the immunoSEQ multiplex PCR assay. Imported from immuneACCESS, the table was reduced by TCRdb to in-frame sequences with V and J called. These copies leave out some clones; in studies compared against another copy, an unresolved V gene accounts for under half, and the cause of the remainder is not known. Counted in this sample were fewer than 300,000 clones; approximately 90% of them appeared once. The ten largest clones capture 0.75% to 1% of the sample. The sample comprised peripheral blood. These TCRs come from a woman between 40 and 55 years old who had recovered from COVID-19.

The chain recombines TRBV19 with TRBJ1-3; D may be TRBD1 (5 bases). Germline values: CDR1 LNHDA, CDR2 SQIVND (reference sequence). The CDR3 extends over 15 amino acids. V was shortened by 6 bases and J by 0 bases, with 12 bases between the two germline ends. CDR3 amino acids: CASSPDTISGNTIYF. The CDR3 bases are TGTGCCAGTAGCCCGGACACTATCTCTGGAAACACCATATATTTT.

The DNA for the CDR3 is TGTGCCAGCAGCTTGGGGGGACTAGCGGGAGCGATCGGCGGGGAGCTGTTTTTT. As protein: CASSLGGLAGAIGGELFF. V and J are TRBV5-5 and TRBJ2-2, with 14 bases identical to TRBD2. Unmatched junction bases numbered 8, after V lost 0 bases and J lost 7 bases. Per the germline V gene, CDR1 is SGHKS and CDR2 is YYEKEE (reference sequence). This CDR3 has 18 residues.

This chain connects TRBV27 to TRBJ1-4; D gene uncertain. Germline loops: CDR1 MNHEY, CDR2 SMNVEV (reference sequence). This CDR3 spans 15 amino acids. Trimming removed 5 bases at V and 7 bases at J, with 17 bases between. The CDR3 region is CASSPPAPRGEKLFF. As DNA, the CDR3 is TGTGCCAGCAGTCCCCCGGCCCCCCGGGGTGAAAAACTGTTTTTT.

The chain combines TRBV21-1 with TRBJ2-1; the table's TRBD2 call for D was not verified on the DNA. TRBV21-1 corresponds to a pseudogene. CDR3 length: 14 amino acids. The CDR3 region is CASSTLAVYNEQFF. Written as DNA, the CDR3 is TGTGCCAGCAGCACACTAGCGGTATACAATGAGCAGTTCTTC.

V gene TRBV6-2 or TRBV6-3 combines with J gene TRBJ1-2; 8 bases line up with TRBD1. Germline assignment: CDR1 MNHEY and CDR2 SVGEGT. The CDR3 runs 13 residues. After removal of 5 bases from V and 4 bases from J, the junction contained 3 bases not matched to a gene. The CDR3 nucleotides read TGTGCCAGCAGTAGGACAGGGACCTATGGCTACACCTTC. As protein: CASSRTGTYGYTF.

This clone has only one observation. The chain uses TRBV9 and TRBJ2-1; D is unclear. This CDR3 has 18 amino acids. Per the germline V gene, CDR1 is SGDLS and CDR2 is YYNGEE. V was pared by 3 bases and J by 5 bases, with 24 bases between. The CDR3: CASSDGPPPGQRNNEQFF. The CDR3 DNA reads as TGTGCCAGCAGCGATGGGCCCCCCCCCGGCCAAAGAAACAATGAGCAGTTCTTC. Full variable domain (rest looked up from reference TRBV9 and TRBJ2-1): DSGVTQTPKHLITATGQRVTLRCSPRSGDLSVYWYQQSLDQGLQFLIQYYNGEERAKGNILERFSAQQFPDLHSELNLSSLELGDSALYFCASSDGPPPGQRNNEQFFGPGTRLTVL.

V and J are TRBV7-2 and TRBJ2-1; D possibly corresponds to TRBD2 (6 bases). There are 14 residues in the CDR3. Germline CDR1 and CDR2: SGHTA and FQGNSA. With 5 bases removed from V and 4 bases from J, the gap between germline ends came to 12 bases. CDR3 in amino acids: CASSALGLYNEQFF. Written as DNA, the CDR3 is TGTGCCAGCAGCGCCCTGGGACTTTACAATGAGCAGTTCTTC.

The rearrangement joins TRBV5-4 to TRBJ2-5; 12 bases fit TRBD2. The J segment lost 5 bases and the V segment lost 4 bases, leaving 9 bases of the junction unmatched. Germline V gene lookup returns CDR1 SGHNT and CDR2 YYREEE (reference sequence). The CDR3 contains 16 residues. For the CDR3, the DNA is TGTGCCAGCAGCGCACGACTAGCGGGAGTCGGGGAGACCCAGTACTTC. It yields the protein CASSARLAGVGETQYF.

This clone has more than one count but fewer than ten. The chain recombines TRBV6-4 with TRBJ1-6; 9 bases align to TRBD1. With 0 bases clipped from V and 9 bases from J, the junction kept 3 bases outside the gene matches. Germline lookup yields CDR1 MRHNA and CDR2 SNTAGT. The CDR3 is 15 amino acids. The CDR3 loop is CASSDSGTGISPLHF. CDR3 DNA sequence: TGTGCCAGCAGTGACTCGGGGACAGGGATTTCACCCCTCCACTTT.

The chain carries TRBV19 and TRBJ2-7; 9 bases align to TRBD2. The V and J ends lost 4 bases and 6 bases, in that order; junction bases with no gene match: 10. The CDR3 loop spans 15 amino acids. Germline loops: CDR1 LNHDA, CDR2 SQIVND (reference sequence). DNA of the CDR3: TGTGCCAGTAGTAGCGCTAGCGGGACCGGTAGCGAGCAGTACGTC. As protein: CASSSASGTGSEQYV.

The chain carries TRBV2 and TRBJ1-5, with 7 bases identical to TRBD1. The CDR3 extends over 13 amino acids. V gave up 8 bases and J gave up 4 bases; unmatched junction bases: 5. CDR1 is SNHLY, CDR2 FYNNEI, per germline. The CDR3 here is CASLRDRNQPQHF. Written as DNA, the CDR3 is TGTGCCAGCCTCCGGGACAGAAATCAGCCCCAGCATTTT.

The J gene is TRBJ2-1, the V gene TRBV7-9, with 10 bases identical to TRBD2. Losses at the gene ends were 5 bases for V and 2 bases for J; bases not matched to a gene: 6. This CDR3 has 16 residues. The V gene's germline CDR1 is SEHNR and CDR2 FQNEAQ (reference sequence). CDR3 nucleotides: TGTGCCAGCAGCCCCAAAGCGGGAGGGCCCTACAATGAGCAGTTCTTC. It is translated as CASSPKAGGPYNEQFF.

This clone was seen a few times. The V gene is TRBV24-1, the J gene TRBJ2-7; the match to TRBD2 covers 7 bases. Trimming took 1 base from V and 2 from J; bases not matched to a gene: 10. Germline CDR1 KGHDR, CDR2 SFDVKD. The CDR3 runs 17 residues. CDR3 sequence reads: CATSDFGGSKGPYEQYV. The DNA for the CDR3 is TGTGCCACCAGTGATTTCGGGGGGTCGAAGGGTCCCTACGAGCAGTACGTC.

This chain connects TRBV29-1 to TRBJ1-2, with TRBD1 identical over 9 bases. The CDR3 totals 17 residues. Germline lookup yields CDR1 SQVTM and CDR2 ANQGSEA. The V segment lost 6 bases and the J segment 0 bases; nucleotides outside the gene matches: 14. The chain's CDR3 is CSVPLDRGWRANYGYTF. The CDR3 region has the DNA TGCAGCGTCCCCCTGGACAGGGGATGGAGAGCTAACTATGGCTACACCTTC.

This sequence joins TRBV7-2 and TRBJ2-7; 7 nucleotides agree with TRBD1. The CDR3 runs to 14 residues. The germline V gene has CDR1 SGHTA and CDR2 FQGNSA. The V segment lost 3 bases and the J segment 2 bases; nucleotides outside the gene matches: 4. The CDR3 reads CASSFGTEPYEQYF. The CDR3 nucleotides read TGTGCCAGCAGCTTCGGGACAGAGCCCTACGAGCAGTACTTC.

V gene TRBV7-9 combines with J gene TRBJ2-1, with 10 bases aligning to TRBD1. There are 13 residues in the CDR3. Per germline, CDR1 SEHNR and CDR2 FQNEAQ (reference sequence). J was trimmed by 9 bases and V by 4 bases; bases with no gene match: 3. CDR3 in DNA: TGTGCCAGCAGCTCGGACAGGGGGATTGAGCAGTTCTTC. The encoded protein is CASSSDRGIEQFF. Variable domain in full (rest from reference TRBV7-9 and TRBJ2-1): DTGVSQNPRHKITKRGQNVTFRCDPISEHNRLYWYRQTLGQGPEFLTYFQNEAQLEKSRLLSDRFSAERPKGSFSTLEIQRTEQGDSAMYLCASSSDRGIEQFFGPGTRLTVL.

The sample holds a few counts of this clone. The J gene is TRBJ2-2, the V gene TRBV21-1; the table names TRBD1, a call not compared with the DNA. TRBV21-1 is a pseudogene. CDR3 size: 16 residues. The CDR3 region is CASRSLRAPGTGELFF. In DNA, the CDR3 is TGTGCCAGCAGGTCCCTTCGGGCCCCAGGGACCGGGGAGCTGTTTTTT.

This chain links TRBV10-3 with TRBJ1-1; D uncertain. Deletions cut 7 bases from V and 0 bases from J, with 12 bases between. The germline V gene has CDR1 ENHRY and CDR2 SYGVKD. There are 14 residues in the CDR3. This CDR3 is CAIMTEGMNTEAFF. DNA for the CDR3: TGTGCCATCATGACTGAGGGTATGAACACTGAAGCTTTCTTT.

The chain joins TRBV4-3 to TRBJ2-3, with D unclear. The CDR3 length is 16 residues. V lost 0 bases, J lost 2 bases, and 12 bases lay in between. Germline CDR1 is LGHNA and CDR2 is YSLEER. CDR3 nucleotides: TGCGCCAGCAGCCAAGATCGGTGGTCCCCCACAGATACGCAGTATTTT. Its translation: CASSQDRWSPTDTQYF.